The 4 T cell receptor beta chains presented below share a single source sample, sequenced in a study of T cells after posttransplantation cyclophosphamide. The method was immunoSEQ multiplex PCR; TCRdb's version includes in-frame clones alone and lacks a portion of them. The data show 20,000 to 25,000 clones, almost 75% seen once. What was sequenced was memory CD4+ T cells sorted from PBMCs. The source of these receptors is a woman in her sixties or seventies in good health, CMV-negative, and a related stem cell transplant donor.

The chain has TRBV25-1 and TRBJ1-2; no definite D call. CDR1 is MGHDK, CDR2 SYGVNS, per germline. This CDR3 contains 13 residues. Trimming shortened V by 7 bases and J by 7 bases, and 16 bases separated the two germline ends. CDR3 sequence reads: CASNSWRAGGYTF. The CDR3 DNA reads as TGTGCCAGCAACTCGTGGAGGGCCGGTGGCTACACCTTC.

The rearrangement uses TRBV5-4 and TRBJ2-5; 7 bases are shared with TRBD1. The J call could be wrong; TRBJ2-7 is a better fit for the DNA end. CDR1 is SGHNT and CDR2 is YYREEE in the germline V gene (reference sequence). This CDR3 has 14 residues. DNA for the CDR3: TGTGCCAGCCGCCGAGGGGGCGCGGCCTACGAGCAGTACTTC. It codes for CASRRGGAAYEQYF.

The chain links TRBV4-1 to TRBJ1-6, with a weak D call TRBD1 (6 bases). V lost 4 bases, J lost 10 bases, and 17 bases lay in between. This CDR3 contains 15 residues. Germline lookup yields CDR1 MGHRA and CDR2 YSYEKL. The CDR3 reads CASSRTGGRDSPLHF. For the CDR3, the DNA is TGCGCCAGCAGCCGAACGGGGGGGCGCGACTCACCCCTCCACTTT.

The chain uses TRBV5-1 and TRBJ1-6; 7 positions match TRBD1. CDR1 is SGHRS, CDR2 YFSETQ, per germline. The CDR3 consists of 18 residues. The junction had 14 bases not matched to a gene; V was cut back by 2 bases and J by 6 bases. The CDR3 bases are TGCGCCAGCAGCTTAAAAGAATCACAGGGGAATGGTAATTCACCCCTCCACTTT. It specifies CASSLKESQGNGNSPLHF.